The clone carrying this T cell receptor beta chain was observed many times. This record belongs to a study of blood T cell repertoires in COVID-19. The overall study: Samples of COVID-19 (acute and convalescent) were obtained from the United States, Italy and Spain. The analysed material was cDNA or gDNA that came from T cells, B-cell-depleted T cells, or PBMCs.

Authors' methods: Researchers report that nucleated cell counts were estimated from reference gene primer amplification. The data were produced by immunoSEQ multiplex PCR, yet TCRdb's version contains in-frame clones alone and is incomplete. That table supplies the V and J calls and clone size; D and trimming were determined from the DNA. This table has about 89,000 clones, roughly 78% appearing once. This CDR3 has 13 residues. The V end was cut by 3 bases, the J end by 8 bases, with 10 bases between. The germline V gene has CDR1 KGHSH and CDR2 LQKENI. The receptor comes from a woman older than 75 with acute or convalescent COVID-19. The chain combines TRBV18 with TRBJ1-4; D is undetermined. Source material: peripheral blood. This CDR3 is CASSPGAKEKLFF. The CDR3 region has the DNA TGTGCCAGCTCACCGGGAGCGAAGGAAAAACTGTTTTTT.